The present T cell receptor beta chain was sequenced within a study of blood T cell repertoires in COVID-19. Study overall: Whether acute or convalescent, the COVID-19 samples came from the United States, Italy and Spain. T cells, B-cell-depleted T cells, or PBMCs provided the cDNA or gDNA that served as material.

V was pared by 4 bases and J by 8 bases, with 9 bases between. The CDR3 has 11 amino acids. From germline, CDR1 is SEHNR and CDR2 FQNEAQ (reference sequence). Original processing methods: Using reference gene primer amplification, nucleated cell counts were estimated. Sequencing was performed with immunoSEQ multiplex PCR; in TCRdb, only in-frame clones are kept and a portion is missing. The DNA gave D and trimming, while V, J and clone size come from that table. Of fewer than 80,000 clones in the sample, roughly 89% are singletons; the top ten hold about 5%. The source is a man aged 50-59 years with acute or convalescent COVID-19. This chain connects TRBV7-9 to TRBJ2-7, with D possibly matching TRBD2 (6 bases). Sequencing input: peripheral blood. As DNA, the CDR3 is TGTGCCAGCAGCTACGGACTACAGCAGTACTTC. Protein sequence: CASSYGLQQYF.